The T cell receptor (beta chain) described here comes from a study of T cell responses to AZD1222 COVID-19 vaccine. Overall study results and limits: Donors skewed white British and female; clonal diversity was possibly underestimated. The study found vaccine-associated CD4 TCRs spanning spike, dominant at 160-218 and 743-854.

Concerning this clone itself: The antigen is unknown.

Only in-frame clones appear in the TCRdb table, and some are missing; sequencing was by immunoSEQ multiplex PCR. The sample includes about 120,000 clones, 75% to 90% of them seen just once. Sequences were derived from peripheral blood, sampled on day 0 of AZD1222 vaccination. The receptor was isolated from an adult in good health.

Here the CDR3 reads CASSIQAANTEAFF. The DNA of the CDR3 is TGTGCCAGTAGTATACAGGCTGCGAACACTGAAGCTTTCTTT. V usage is TRBV19 and J usage is TRBJ1-1; no reliable D call. CDR1 and CDR2 (germline): LNHDA, SQIVND (reference sequence). The V and J ends lost 2 bases and 1 base respectively, with 8 bases between them. This CDR3 is 14 amino acids long.